A single sample gave rise to the 15 T cell receptor beta chains below, sequenced in a study of OX40 agonist ivuxolimab in advanced cancers. Library generation was performed with the immunoSEQ multiplex PCR assay. In TCRdb, the immuneACCESS table is reduced to in-frame sequences with V and J assigned. These tables do not hold every clone; where another copy was compared, an unresolved V gene accounts for under half, and the others remain unexplained. This sample is represented by fewer than 100,000 clones; more than 80% of them were singletons. Clones ranked in the top ten supply approximately 9.1% of the sample. The specimen comprised CD4+ or CD8+ T cells sorted from blood, sampled in a trial of the OX40 agonist ivuxolimab. Receptors originate from an adult with an advanced solid tumor such as melanoma, head and neck, liver or kidney cancer.

This chain uses TRBV19 with TRBJ2-4; perhaps TRBD1 as D (6 bases). CDR3 size: 14 residues. The V gene's germline CDR1 is LNHDA and CDR2 SQIVND (reference sequence). The V end was cut by 10 bases, the J end by 3 bases, with 16 bases between. In DNA, the CDR3 is TGTGCCACCGAGCCCAGGGGATACAAAAACATTCAGTACTTC. This gives the protein CATEPRGYKNIQYF.

V usage is TRBV5-1 and J usage is TRBJ2-7, with D uncertain. Trimming shortened V by 0 bases and J by 4 bases, and 5 bases separated the two germline ends. The CDR3 consists of 12 residues. CDR1 SGHRS and CDR2 YFSETQ come from the germline V gene. CDR3 sequence (DNA): TGCGCCAGCAGCTTGGTGTGGTACGAGCAGTACTTC. It yields the protein CASSLVWYEQYF.

The table lists this clone with a count of one. The V call is TRBV2, the J call TRBJ1-2; D is unresolved. Trimming removed 0 bases from V and 3 bases from J, with 8 bases in between. CDR1 and CDR2 (germline): SNHLY, FYNNEI. This CDR3 is 14 amino acids long. The CDR3 DNA sequence: TGTGCCAGCAGTGAAGCGGGAGTTGACTATGGCTACACCTTC. Protein sequence: CASSEAGVDYGYTF.

The rearrangement uses TRBV7-2 and TRBJ2-3; D is undetermined. V was clipped by 0 bases and J by 2 bases, with 9 bases between them. Germline values: CDR1 SGHTA, CDR2 FQGNSA. The CDR3 has 15 amino acids. DNA for the CDR3: TGTGCCAGCAGCTTAGCGGCTCACTACACAGATACGCAGTATTTT. This encodes CASSLAAHYTDTQYF.

The sample holds a few counts of this clone. J is TRBJ1-5 and V is TRBV2, with D perhaps TRBD1 (5 bases). CDR3 length: 15 amino acids. V was shortened by 4 bases and J by 2 bases, with 12 bases between the two germline ends. Germline V lookup: CDR1 SNHLY, CDR2 FYNNEI. DNA of the CDR3: TGTGCCAGCAGTGTATACGGAGGGGGCAATCAGCCCCAGCATTTT. This codes for CASSVYGGGNQPQHF.

The chain couples TRBV18 to TRBJ1-4, with 8 bases identical to TRBD1. Germline V gene sequence: CDR1 KGHSH, CDR2 LQKENI. Unmatched junction bases numbered 3, after V lost 4 bases and J lost 5 bases. The CDR3 loop spans 14 amino acids. The CDR3 sequence is CASSRRQGNEKLFF. As DNA, the CDR3 is TGTGCCAGCTCACGAAGACAGGGGAATGAAAAACTGTTTTTT.

This chain connects TRBV5-1 to TRBJ1-2; D is perhaps TRBD1 (5 bases). V was cut by 0 bases and J by 8 bases, with 11 bases left in between. Germline CDR1 is SGHRS and CDR2 is YFSETQ. The CDR3 contains 13 residues. CDR3 sequence: CASSLEGTRGYTF. The CDR3 DNA reads TGCGCCAGCAGCTTGGAGGGGACGAGGGGCTACACCTTC.

The chain combines TRBV2 with TRBJ2-3, with 9 bases fitting TRBD2. Germline CDR1 SNHLY, CDR2 FYNNEI. The CDR3 is 15 residues long. J was trimmed by 3 bases and V by 7 bases; bases with no gene match: 8. The CDR3 region is CASTQLAGMTDTQYF. As DNA, the CDR3 is TGTGCCAGCACTCAACTAGCGGGCATGACAGATACGCAGTATTTT.

The chain uses TRBV4-2 and TRBJ2-1, with 10 bases lining up with TRBD2. This CDR3 comprises 11 residues. Germline CDR1 is LGHNA and CDR2 is YNFKEQ. V lost 6 bases, J lost 15 bases, and 5 bases stayed unmatched. The CDR3 is CASSPGTSVFF. CDR3 in DNA: TGTGCCAGCAGTCCCGGGACTAGCGTGTTCTTC.

The chain is built from TRBV9 and TRBJ1-1; TRBD1 might be the D (6 bases). The germline V and J ends were trimmed by 6 bases and 3 bases, with 33 bases remaining between them. Germline CDR1 reads SGDLS; CDR2 reads YYNGEE. This CDR3 comprises 20 residues. The CDR3 here is CASTLILQGPRRRVDTEAFF. CDR3 DNA: TGTGCCAGCACCCTTATCCTTCAGGGGCCCCGACGAAGGGTGGACACTGAAGCTTTCTTT.

The rearrangement uses TRBV7-8 and TRBJ2-7; perhaps TRBD1 as D (6 bases). Germline-derived CDR1 and CDR2 are SGHVS and FQNEAQ. V lost 0 bases, J lost 0 bases, and 9 bases lay in between. CDR3 length: 15 residues. The CDR3 spells CASSLATGTSYEQYF. The CDR3 coding sequence is TGTGCCAGCAGCTTAGCAACAGGGACCTCCTACGAGCAGTACTTC.

The chain recombines TRBV6-6 with TRBJ2-7; 8 nucleotides match TRBD2. With 0 bases clipped from V and 7 bases from J, the junction kept 5 bases outside the gene matches. Looked up from germline, CDR1 is MNHNY and CDR2 is SVGAGI (reference sequence). This CDR3 is 14 amino acids long. In DNA, the CDR3 is TGTGCCAGCAGTTACTCGGGGACTAGGGGTGAGCAGTACTTC. This codes for CASSYSGTRGEQYF.

V gene TRBV5-4 combines with J gene TRBJ2-3; D uncertain. The germline V gene has CDR1 SGHNT and CDR2 YYREEE (reference sequence). The CDR3 is 14 amino acids. With 0 bases removed from V and 0 bases from J, the gap between germline ends came to 5 bases. For the CDR3, the DNA is TGTGCCAGCAGCTTGGGGCCTAGCACAGATACGCAGTATTTT. It is translated as CASSLGPSTDTQYF.

This rearrangement joins TRBV7-8 to TRBJ1-2; weak D call: TRBD1 (6 bases). The CDR3 has 14 amino acids. CDR1 and CDR2 (germline): SGHVS, FQNEAQ. Trimming removed 0 bases from V and 2 bases from J, with 7 bases in between. This CDR3 reads CASSLARGNYGYTF. In DNA form, the CDR3 reads TGTGCCAGCAGCTTAGCTAGGGGGAACTATGGCTACACCTTC.

The chain has TRBV5-1 and TRBJ2-7; maybe TRBD2 (6 bases). The germline gives CDR1 SGHRS, CDR2 YFSETQ. The CDR3 runs 16 residues. V was pared by 5 bases and J by 0 bases, with 18 bases between. DNA of the CDR3: TGCGCCAGCAGTCCCGGGGGAACCACTAGCTCCTACGAGCAGTACTTC. It is translated as CASSPGGTTSSYEQYF.